This T cell receptor beta chain is from a study of T cells in Graves' hyperthyroidism and ophthalmopathy. Notes on the study in general: Most clonotypes expanded in thyroid above 0.001 were likewise present in blood.

V was shortened by 4 bases and J by 2 bases, with 6 bases between the two germline ends. The CDR3 consists of 12 residues. The germline V gene encodes CDR1 MNHNS and CDR2 SASEGT. This clonotype was counted ten times or more. The antigen is undetermined. Amplification targeted TCR beta CDR3 regions from RNA transcripts. The HTBI set primed first-round TCR CDR3 RT-PCR. TCRdb re-analysed the multiplex PCR reads in MiXCR, keeping a single row per CDR3 protein. Of about 350,000 distinct CDR3 sequences detected, 18% appear once; the ten largest clones hold around 15%. The chain carries TRBV6-1 and TRBJ2-7; D is ambiguous. The receptor was derived from a woman between 35 and 50 years old with Graves' ophthalmopathy. The sequencing input was blood. The CDR3 DNA reads as TGTGCCAGCAGTGTGACCCCCTACGAGCAGTACTTC. It translates to CASSVTPYEQYF.